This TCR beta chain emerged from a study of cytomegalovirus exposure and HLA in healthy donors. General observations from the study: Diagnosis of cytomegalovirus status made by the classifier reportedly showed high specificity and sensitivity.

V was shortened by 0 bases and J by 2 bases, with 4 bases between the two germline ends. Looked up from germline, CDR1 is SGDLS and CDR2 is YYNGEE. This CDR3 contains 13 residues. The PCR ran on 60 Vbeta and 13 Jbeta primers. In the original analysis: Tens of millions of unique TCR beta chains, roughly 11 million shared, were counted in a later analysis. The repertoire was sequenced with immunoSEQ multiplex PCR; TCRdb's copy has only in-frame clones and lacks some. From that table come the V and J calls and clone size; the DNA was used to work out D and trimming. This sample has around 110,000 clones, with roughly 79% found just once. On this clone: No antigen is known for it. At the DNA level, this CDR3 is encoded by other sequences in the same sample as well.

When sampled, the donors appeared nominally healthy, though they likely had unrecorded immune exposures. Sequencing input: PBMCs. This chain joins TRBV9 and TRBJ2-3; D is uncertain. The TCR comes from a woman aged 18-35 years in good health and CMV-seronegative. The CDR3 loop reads CASSVASTDTQYF. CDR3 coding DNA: TGTGCCAGCAGCGTAGCATCCACAGATACGCAGTATTTT.